These 20 T cell receptor beta chains share one sample of origin, sequenced in a study of naive and memory T cell subsets. Ligated cDNA underwent four rounds of PCR with nested alpha and beta constant region primers and SP2. MiXCR was run by TCRdb on the 5' RACE reads, yielding one entry per CDR3 protein. The sample shows 45,000 to 55,000 distinct CDR3 sequences, approximately 4.5% of them seen only once. TCR cDNA received a 3' ligated oligonucleotide that carried a UMI. The receptors come from a female donor in good health.

This sequence joins TRBV2 and TRBJ2-2; D may be TRBD1 (6 bases). The CDR3 has 14 amino acids. Germline V gene data show CDR1 as SNHLY and CDR2 as FYNNEI. Trimming pared 6 bases from V and 5 bases from J, leaving 13 bases between. This CDR3 reads CASRSQGRTGELFF. CDR3 bases: TGTGCCAGCAGATCGCAGGGGCGAACCGGGGAGCTGTTTTTT.

This clonotype was counted many times. The rearrangement joins TRBV7-9 to TRBJ2-1, with TRBD2 matching 8 bases. The CDR3 runs 17 residues. J gave up 3 bases and V 5 bases, and 12 bases lay outside the gene matches. CDR1 is SEHNR and CDR2 is FQNEAQ in the germline V gene (reference sequence). The CDR3, as DNA: TGTGCCAGCAGCCCCATCGGGGGTAGCGGGAACTACAATGAGCAGTTCTTC. Translating gives CASSPIGGSGNYNEQFF.

This clonotype was picked up a small number of times. J is TRBJ1-1 and V is TRBV28; 7 nucleotides match TRBD1. Germline V CDR1 and CDR2: MDHEN, SYDVKM. V lost 5 bases, J lost 10 bases, and 13 bases stayed unmatched. The CDR3 loop spans 14 amino acids. CDR3 in amino acids: CASSQLRQGFVAFF. DNA for the CDR3: TGTGCCAGCAGTCAATTACGACAGGGTTTCGTAGCTTTCTTT.

This clonotype showed up just a few times. This may be a read error: a much more frequent sequence differs by one nucleotide. The rearrangement links TRBV6-5 to TRBJ1-2; 8 bases fit TRBD1. The CDR3 is made up of 15 amino acids. Germline V gene data show CDR1 as MNHEY and CDR2 as SVGAGI. CDR3 sequence: CASSYGTGRNYGDTF. Here the CDR3 DNA reads TGTGCCAGCAGTTATGGGACAGGTCGTAACTATGGCGACACCTTC.

This clonotype appeared many times. V and J are TRBV6-5 and TRBJ1-1, with 9 bases matching TRBD1. This CDR3 is 14 amino acids long. Germline V gene data show CDR1 as MNHEY and CDR2 as SVGAGI. The junction had 5 bases not matched to a gene; V was cut back by 5 bases and J by 4 bases. The CDR3 DNA sequence: TGTGCCAGCAGTCCGGACAGGGGAGGCACTGAAGCTTTCTTT. It specifies CASSPDRGGTEAFF.

This clonotype was detected many times. This chain uses TRBV30 with TRBJ2-5; D not resolved. CDR1 GTSNPN and CDR2 SVGIG come from the germline V gene (reference sequence). This CDR3 region has 13 residues. The germline V and J ends were trimmed by 1 base and 5 bases, with 11 bases remaining between them. CDR3 nucleotides: TGTGCCTGGAGTGCCCTTCACCTGGAGACCCAGTACTTC. It is translated as CAWSALHLETQYF. Based on the CDR3 plus reference TRBV30 and TRBJ2-5, the full variable domain is SQTIHQWPATLVQPVGSPLSLECTVEGTSNPNLYWYRQAAGRGLQLLFYSVGIGQISSEVPQNLSASRPQDRQFILSSKKLLLSDSGFYLCAWSALHLETQYFGPGTRLLVL.

The table lists this clonotype with many counts. The V and J genes are TRBV2 and TRBJ2-7; D perhaps matches TRBD1 (5 bases). CDR1 and CDR2 from the germline V gene are SNHLY and FYNNEI. With 4 bases removed from V and 1 base from J, the gap between germline ends came to 14 bases. This CDR3 spans 15 amino acids. The CDR3 is CASSAQGGSSYEQYF. The CDR3 DNA reads TGTGCCAGCAGTGCGCAGGGTGGTTCGTCCTACGAGCAGTACTTC.

As concerns this clonotype: Possible read error: a much larger clone is one base away. The chain joins TRBV3-1 to TRBJ2-7; no definite D call. CDR3 size: 15 residues. Germline V CDR1 and CDR2: LGHDT, YNNKEL (reference sequence). V was shortened by 2 bases and J by 3 bases, with 14 bases between the two germline ends. The CDR3, as DNA: TGTGCCAGCAGCCAATGGGCCCGGGTAAACTACGAGCAGTACTTC. This gives the protein CASSQWARVNYEQYF.

This clonotype was recorded many times. The genes are TRBV7-2 and TRBJ1-1; D gene unclear. From germline, CDR1 is SGHTA and CDR2 FQGNSA. The CDR3 extends over 12 amino acids. Trimming removed 5 bases from V and 4 bases from J, with 8 bases in between. The CDR3 bases are TGTGCCAGCAGCCTCTTTGGCACTGAAGCTTTCTTT. Translating it yields CASSLFGTEAFF.

This clonotype was seen only a few times. The chain carries TRBV5-1 and TRBJ2-7; D not resolved. Per the germline V gene, CDR1 is SGHRS and CDR2 is YFSETQ. Trimming removed 0 bases from V and 2 bases from J, with 6 bases in between. This CDR3 has 13 amino acids. This CDR3 reads CASSLEGAYEQYF. CDR3 bases: TGCGCCAGCAGCTTGGAAGGTGCCTACGAGCAGTACTTC.

This clonotype was counted many times. The chain has TRBV20-1 and TRBJ2-5; possibly TRBD1 for D (6 bases). From germline, CDR1 is DFQATT and CDR2 SNEGSKA (reference sequence). The CDR3 length is 11 residues. Trimming took off 6 bases at V and 5 bases at J, with 10 bases between the two ends. The CDR3 DNA follows: TGCAGTGCCCGGACAGTGGAGACCCAGTACTTC. Translating gives CSARTVETQYF.

The sample holds many counts of this clonotype. V and J are TRBV5-5 and TRBJ1-5; D call uncertain. Trimming stripped 0 bases from V and 4 bases from J, with 14 bases between. Looked up from germline, CDR1 is SGHKS and CDR2 is YYEKEE (reference sequence). This CDR3 is built from 16 residues. The CDR3 is CASSLAFFMTNQPQHF. The CDR3 bases are TGTGCCAGCAGCTTGGCGTTTTTCATGACTAATCAGCCCCAGCATTTT.

As to this clonotype: Relative to the germline gene, one junction end is altered; a read error may explain this. The CDR3 sequence is CASSLGIRGSNYGDTF. The CDR3 bases are TGTGCCAGCAGTTTAGGTATTAGGGGCAGCAACTATGGCGACACCTTC. This chain joins TRBV28 and TRBJ1-2, with D perhaps TRBD1 (5 bases). There are 16 residues in the CDR3. The germline gives CDR1 MDHEN, CDR2 SYDVKM.

Many counts were recorded for this clonotype. This chain uses TRBV18 with TRBJ1-4, with D uncertain. The length of the CDR3 is 14 residues. Between the trimmed V and J ends, which lost 6 bases and 3 bases, there was a span of 11 bases. Germline loops: CDR1 KGHSH, CDR2 LQKENI. CDR3 bases: TGTGCCAGCTCCCCGTCAGGCCCTAATGAAAAACTGTTTTTT. It yields the protein CASSPSGPNEKLFF. The full variable domain, rest sourced from reference TRBV18 and TRBJ1-4, is NAGVMQNPRHLVRRRGQEARLRCSPMKGHSHVYWYRQLPEEGLKFMVYLQKENIIDESGMPKERFSAEFPKEGPSILRIQQVVRGDSAAYFCASSPSGPNEKLFFGSGTQLSVL.

This clonotype was detected ten times or more. This chain links TRBV7-7 with TRBJ2-1; D may be TRBD2 (6 bases). Between the trimmed V and J ends, which lost 5 bases and 4 bases, there was a span of 15 bases. This CDR3 spans 15 amino acids. Germline V gene lookup returns CDR1 SSHAT and CDR2 FNYEAQ (reference sequence). CDR3 DNA sequence: TGTGCCAGCAGCGCACTAAGCGGGCGATACAATGAGCAGTTCTTC. Amino acid sequence: CASSALSGRYNEQFF.

This clonotype was recorded at least ten times. V and J are TRBV27 and TRBJ2-4; 7 positions match TRBD1. The V gene's germline CDR1 is MNHEY and CDR2 SMNVEV (reference sequence). Trimming at V came to 5 bases and at J to 2 bases, leaving 9 bases not matched to a gene. There are 16 residues in the CDR3. The CDR3 region has the DNA TGTGCCAGCAGTCCCCGACAGGGTCGTACCAAAAACATTCAGTACTTC. Protein: CASSPRQGRTKNIQYF.

This clonotype was counted at least ten times. The chain uses TRBV2 and TRBJ1-1; no clear D. The CDR3 is 13 residues long. The germline CDR1 and CDR2 sequences are SNHLY and FYNNEI. V dropped 1 base and J dropped 1 base, with 4 bases sitting between them. The CDR3 DNA follows: TGTGCCAGCAGTGAAGACGGGAACACTGAAGCTTTCTTT. Residues: CASSEDGNTEAFF.

In its sample, this clonotype was seen many times. The chain recombines TRBV27 with TRBJ2-7; TRBD1 matches at 9 bases. Germline-derived CDR1 and CDR2 are MNHEY and SMNVEV (reference sequence). The CDR3 totals 17 residues. V gave up 2 bases and J gave up 3 bases; unmatched junction bases: 11. The CDR3 loop is CASSLAAGTGRNYEQYF. For the CDR3, the DNA is TGTGCCAGCAGTTTAGCCGCCGGGACAGGGCGAAACTACGAGCAGTACTTC.

This clonotype was counted at least ten times. This chain uses TRBV5-1 with TRBJ2-1, with 12 bases matching TRBD1. Germline CDR1 is SGHRS and CDR2 is YFSETQ. CDR3 length: 15 amino acids. Trimming cost V 4 bases and J 7 bases; bases outside gene matches: 6. CDR3 protein: CASSPGTGGLNEQFF. CDR3 sequence (DNA): TGCGCCAGCAGCCCGGGGACAGGGGGCTTAAATGAGCAGTTCTTC.

This clonotype was counted ten times or more. The chain couples TRBV18 to TRBJ2-7; possibly TRBD2 for D (6 bases). Trimming cost V 2 bases and J 1 base, with 15 bases left between them. The CDR3 consists of 16 residues. CDR1 is KGHSH, CDR2 LQKENI, per germline. The CDR3 region is CASSPTGIGGSYEQYF. The CDR3 region has the DNA TGTGCCAGCTCACCAACGGGGATTGGGGGGTCCTACGAGCAGTACTTC. The full variable domain, with the rest looked up from reference TRBV18 and TRBJ2-7, is NAGVMQNPRHLVRRRGQEARLRCSPMKGHSHVYWYRQLPEEGLKFMVYLQKENIIDESGMPKERFSAEFPKEGPSILRIQQVVRGDSAAYFCASSPTGIGGSYEQYFGPGTRLTVT.